This T cell receptor beta chain came from a study of EBV T-cell therapy then PD-1 blockade in nasopharyngeal carcinoma. The V gene's germline CDR1 is MNHEY and CDR2 SMNVEV (reference sequence). Trimming removed 3 bases from V and 6 bases from J; junction bases left unmatched: 1. The CDR3 has 13 amino acids. Treatment here: AdE1-LMPpoly-expanded autologous EBV-specific T-cell therapy followed by anti-PD-1 nivolumab. Sequenced by immunoSEQ multiplex PCR; TCRdb stores in-frame clones only, minus some. Among approximately 25,000 clones listed, approximately 80% were seen once. Details on this clone: No antigen is known for it.

The origin of this receptor is a man aged 40-49 years with nasopharyngeal carcinoma. This specimen consisted of CD8+ T cells from blood, obtained at approximately day 64 from a patient whose treatment included autologous EBV-specific T cells and nivolumab. J is TRBJ2-2 and V is TRBV27; the match to TRBD2 covers 7 bases. The CDR3 is CASSFGGAGELFF. CDR3 coding DNA: TGTGCCAGCAGTTTTGGGGGGGCCGGGGAGCTGTTTTTT.